One and the same sample provided the 17 T cell receptor beta chains below, sequenced in a study of shared clonotypes between healthy human individuals. Data came from immunoSEQ multiplex PCR; TCRdb stores just in-frame clones and leaves some out. The sample holds 1,100,000 or so clones, about 84% seen once. Material: memory CD4+ T cells from PBMCs. The subset was: CD45RA-negative fraction. These receptor sequences come from a man aged 18-30 years in good health. Some clones in this sample may be carry-over from other donors' samples.

The rearrangement uses TRBV7-8 and TRBJ1-4; 9 bases align to TRBD1. This CDR3 is built from 15 residues. V gave up 3 bases and J gave up 8 bases; unmatched junction bases: 7. Germline CDR1 reads SGHVS; CDR2 reads FQNEAQ. The CDR3 DNA follows: TGTGCCAGCAGCTTCCGGACAGGGGTTTTCGAAAAACTGTTTTTT. It specifies CASSFRTGVFEKLFF.

As regards this clone: Other nucleotide sequences in the sample specify the same CDR3. The J gene is TRBJ2-3, the V gene TRBV5-1, with D unclear. The V end was cut by 0 bases, the J end by 1 base, with 6 bases between. Germline lookup yields CDR1 SGHRS and CDR2 YFSETQ. The CDR3 contains 14 residues. The CDR3 is CASSLGAGTDTQYF. As DNA, the CDR3 is TGCGCCAGCAGCTTGGGAGCAGGCACAGATACGCAGTATTTT.

This clone was seen at least ten times. The gene calls are TRBV28 and TRBJ2-5; D is unclear. The V gene's germline CDR1 is MDHEN and CDR2 SYDVKM. Trimming pared 1 base from V and 1 base from J, leaving 16 bases between. CDR3 size: 17 residues. This CDR3 is CASSLSTGRRSQETQYF. The CDR3 nucleotides read TGTGCCAGCAGTTTATCGACTGGACGCCGTTCCCAAGAGACCCAGTACTTC.

This clone was found a few times. The genes are TRBV30 and TRBJ1-3; possible D gene TRBD1, 5 bases. Trimming pared 3 bases from V and 2 bases from J, leaving 11 bases between. Per the germline V gene, CDR1 is GTSNPN and CDR2 is SVGIG (reference sequence). This CDR3 is 14 amino acids long. Here the CDR3 reads CAWSAQGTGNTIYF. The CDR3 DNA is TGTGCCTGGAGCGCCCAGGGTACTGGAAACACCATATATTTT.

In its sample, this clone was seen many times. The genes are TRBV18 and TRBJ2-7; D unclear. V was pared by 3 bases and J by 0 bases, with 15 bases between. The CDR3 covers 16 residues. Germline V gene data show CDR1 as KGHSH and CDR2 as LQKENI. CDR3 coding DNA: TGTGCCAGCTCACCCCGGTCGTCTCTTAGCTCCTACGAGCAGTACTTC. Translation gives CASSPRSSLSSYEQYF.

The chain employs TRBV7-2 and TRBJ1-2; D might be TRBD1 (6 bases). CDR1 is SGHTA and CDR2 is FQGNSA in the germline V gene. Trimming left V 3 bases short and J 2 bases short, with 13 bases between. This CDR3 comprises 15 residues. Here the CDR3 reads CASSLGRGGNYGYTF. The CDR3 bases are TGTGCCAGCAGCTTGGGCAGGGGCGGGAACTATGGCTACACCTTC.

As concerns this clone: An end of the junction does not agree with germline; a read error may underlie this. This rearrangement joins TRBV28 to TRBJ2-3; 7 nucleotides match TRBD2. The germline gives CDR1 MDHEN, CDR2 SYDVKM. The CDR3 totals 12 residues. The CDR3 nucleotides read TGTGCCAGCACACACATTCGGGGGGAAACGGATTTT. Amino acids: CASTHIRGETDF.

This clone was seen repeatedly, ten times or more. The CDR3 sequence: CASSLDRARYEQYF. In DNA, the CDR3 is TGCGCCAGCAGCTTGGACAGGGCCCGATACGAGCAGTACTTC. The chain carries TRBV5-1 and TRBJ2-7, with D possibly matching TRBD1 (6 bases). Germline V gene data show CDR1 as SGHRS and CDR2 as YFSETQ. Trimming cost V 0 bases and J 4 bases, with 11 bases left between them. This CDR3 has 14 amino acids.

In its sample, this clone was seen a few times. The chain joins TRBV19 to TRBJ1-1, with 7 positions matching TRBD1. The CDR3 runs to 15 residues. Looked up from germline, CDR1 is LNHDA and CDR2 is SQIVND (reference sequence). The V gene end was trimmed by 4 bases and the J gene end by 0 bases; junction bases not matched to a gene: 5. CDR3 amino acids: CASSKVGTVNTEAFF. DNA of the CDR3: TGTGCCAGTAGTAAAGTAGGGACAGTGAACACTGAAGCTTTCTTT.

V usage is TRBV6-5 and J usage is TRBJ2-7; possible D gene TRBD1, 6 bases. The CDR3 is 15 residues long. The V gene lost 4 bases and the J gene lost 3 bases, with 16 bases spanning the gap. CDR1 and CDR2 from the germline V gene are MNHEY and SVGAGI. CDR3 protein: CASSSARQENYEQYF. DNA for the CDR3: TGTGCCAGCAGTTCCGCCAGACAGGAAAACTACGAGCAGTACTTC.

This rearrangement joins TRBV5-1 to TRBJ1-5, with a possible D match to TRBD1 (6 bases). Trimming shortened V by 0 bases and J by 5 bases, and 12 bases separated the two germline ends. Per germline, CDR1 SGHRS and CDR2 YFSETQ. CDR3 length: 15 amino acids. The CDR3 nucleotides read TGCGCCAGCAGCTTGGAGGGGGAGGGGTATCAGCCCCAGCATTTT. The encoded protein is CASSLEGEGYQPQHF.

The chain combines TRBV7-6 with TRBJ1-1; 8 positions agree with TRBD1. In germline, CDR1 is SGHVS, CDR2 FNYEAQ. CDR3 length equals 14 residues. After removal of 4 bases from V and 7 bases from J, the junction contained 8 bases not matched to a gene. The CDR3 spells CASSSTGASGEAFF. The CDR3 region has the DNA TGTGCCAGCAGCTCGACAGGGGCGAGCGGTGAAGCTTTCTTT.

V and J are TRBV7-9 and TRBJ1-3; no firm D call. This CDR3 is built from 13 residues. Trimming removed 1 base from V and 3 bases from J, with 4 bases in between. Germline V gene sequence: CDR1 SEHNR, CDR2 FQNEAQ (reference sequence). CDR3 bases: TGTGCCAGCAGCTTAGGCGATGGAAACACCATATATTTT. Amino acid sequence: CASSLGDGNTIYF.

The J gene is TRBJ2-7, the V gene TRBV4-2; unclear D gene. With 0 bases removed from V and 3 bases from J, the gap between germline ends came to 15 bases. The germline V gene has CDR1 LGHNA and CDR2 YNFKEQ. The CDR3 is made up of 16 amino acids. As DNA, the CDR3 is TGTGCCAGCAGCCAAGAACTCTACCCCCTCATCTACGAGCAGTACTTC. This sequence encodes CASSQELYPLIYEQYF.

The CDR3 here is CASSLGAGGDEQFF. Written as DNA, the CDR3 is TGCGCCAGCAGCTTGGGGGCAGGGGGCGATGAGCAGTTCTTC. This rearrangement joins TRBV5-1 to TRBJ2-1; 8 bases align to TRBD1. Germline trimming cut 0 bases from V and 8 bases from J; bases unmatched to any gene: 4. In germline, CDR1 is SGHRS, CDR2 YFSETQ. The CDR3 loop spans 14 amino acids.

The rearrangement links TRBV18 to TRBJ2-5, with D possibly matching TRBD2 (5 bases). The CDR3 has 15 residues. V lost 1 base, J lost 5 bases, and 14 bases lay in between. Per the germline V gene, CDR1 is KGHSH and CDR2 is LQKENI. The CDR3 loop is CASSPLSLAGETQYF. For the CDR3, the DNA is TGTGCCAGCTCACCACTTAGTCTAGCTGGTGAGACCCAGTACTTC.

V gene TRBV28 combines with J gene TRBJ2-4; D tentatively fits TRBD1 or TRBD2 (5 bases each). The germline V gene encodes CDR1 MDHEN and CDR2 SYDVKM. Trimming left V 0 bases short and J 4 bases short, with 16 bases between. The CDR3 has 17 amino acids. CDR3: CASSLWGPGPIKNIQYF. CDR3 nucleotide sequence: TGTGCCAGCAGTTTATGGGGGCCGGGACCGATAAAAAACATTCAGTACTTC.